This T cell receptor beta chain is from a study of technical replicates of blood from several donors. Method: immunoSEQ multiplex PCR; TCRdb's copy keeps in-frame clones and lacks some. The repertoire holds under 95,000 clones, with about 94% as singletons. V was trimmed by 2 bases and J by 6 bases, leaving 8 bases between them. Germline values: CDR1 SNHLY, CDR2 FYNNEI. CDR3 length: 13 amino acids. V gene TRBV2 combines with J gene TRBJ2-1; TRBD1 is a possible D gene (6 bases). This TCR was sampled from a human donor in good health. The sample consisted of T cells isolated from PBMCs. The CDR3 coding sequence is TGTGCCAGCAGTGAAAGGGGGATCAATGAGCAGTTCTTC. Amino acids: CASSERGINEQFF.